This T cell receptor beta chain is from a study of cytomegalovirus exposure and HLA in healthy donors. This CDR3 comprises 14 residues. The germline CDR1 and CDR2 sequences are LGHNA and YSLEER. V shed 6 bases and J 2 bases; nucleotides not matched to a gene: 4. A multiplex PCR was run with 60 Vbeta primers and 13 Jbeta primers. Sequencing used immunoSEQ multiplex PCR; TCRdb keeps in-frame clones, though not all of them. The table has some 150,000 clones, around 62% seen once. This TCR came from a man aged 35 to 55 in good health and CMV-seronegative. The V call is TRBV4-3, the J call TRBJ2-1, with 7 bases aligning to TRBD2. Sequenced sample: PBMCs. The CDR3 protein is CASSWGGAYNEQFF. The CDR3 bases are TGCGCCAGCAGTTGGGGGGGGGCCTACAATGAGCAGTTCTTC.